This T cell receptor beta chain emerged from a study of T cell changes during pregnancy in multiple sclerosis. Profiling relied on immunoSEQ multiplex PCR, and the TCRdb table lists in-frame clones only, not all of them. Of 45,000 to 55,000 clones listed, about 92% were seen once; the top ten hold more than 0.15%. The ends were cut back, 3 bases at V and 3 bases at J, with 9 bases in the middle. The CDR3 totals 14 residues. Germline assignment: CDR1 KGHSH and CDR2 LQKENI. The receptor was isolated from a female donor in good health, enrolled as a control in a pregnancy study. The chain joins TRBV18 to TRBJ2-1, with D maybe TRBD2 (5 bases). Sequenced here: CD4+ T cells from peripheral blood mononuclear cells, sampled after pregnancy. The CDR3 DNA follows: TGTGCCAGCTCACCGGGAGAGAACTACAATGAGCAGTTCTTC. As protein: CASSPGENYNEQFF. The full variable domain, in which reference TRBV18 and TRBJ2-1 provide the parts outside the CDR3, is NAGVMQNPRHLVRRRGQEARLRCSPMKGHSHVYWYRQLPEEGLKFMVYLQKENIIDESGMPKERFSAEFPKEGPSILRIQQVVRGDSAAYFCASSPGENYNEQFFGPGTRLTVL.